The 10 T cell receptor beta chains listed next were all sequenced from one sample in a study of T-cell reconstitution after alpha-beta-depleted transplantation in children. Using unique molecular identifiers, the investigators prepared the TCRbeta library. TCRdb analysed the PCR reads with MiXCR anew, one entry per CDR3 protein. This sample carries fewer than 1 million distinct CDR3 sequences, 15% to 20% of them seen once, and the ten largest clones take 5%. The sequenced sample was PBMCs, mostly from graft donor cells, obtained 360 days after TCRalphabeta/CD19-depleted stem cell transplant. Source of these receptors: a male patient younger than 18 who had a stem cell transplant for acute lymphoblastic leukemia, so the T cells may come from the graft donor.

In DNA, the CDR3 is TGTGCCAGCAGCTCCACTAGCGGGCGAAACGAGCAGTACTTC. Residues: CASSSTSGRNEQYF. The chain employs TRBV7-9 and TRBJ2-7; 9 bases agree with TRBD2. Losses at the gene ends were 4 bases for V and 5 bases for J; bases not matched to a gene: 6. Germline CDR1 and CDR2: SEHNR and FQNEAQ (reference sequence). The CDR3 covers 14 residues.

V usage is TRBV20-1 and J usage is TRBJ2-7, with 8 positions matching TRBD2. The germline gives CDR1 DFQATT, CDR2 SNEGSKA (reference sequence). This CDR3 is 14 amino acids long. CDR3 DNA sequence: TGCAGCGCCGAGTTAGTAGCGGGGTCCTACGAGCAGTACTTC. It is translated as CSAELVAGSYEQYF.

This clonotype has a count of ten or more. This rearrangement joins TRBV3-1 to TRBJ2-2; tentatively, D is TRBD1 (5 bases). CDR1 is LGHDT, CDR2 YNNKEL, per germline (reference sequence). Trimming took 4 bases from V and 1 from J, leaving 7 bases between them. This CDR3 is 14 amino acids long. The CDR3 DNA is TGTGCCAGCAGCCCCAGGGTGAACACCGGGGAGCTGTTTTTT. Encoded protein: CASSPRVNTGELFF.

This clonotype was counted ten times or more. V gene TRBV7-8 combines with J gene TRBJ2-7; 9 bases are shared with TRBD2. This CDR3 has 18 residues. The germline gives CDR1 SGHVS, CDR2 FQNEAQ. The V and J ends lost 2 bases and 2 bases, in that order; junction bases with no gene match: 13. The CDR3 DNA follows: TGTGCCAGCAGCTTAAGTATTAGTCTAGCGGGAACAACCTACGAGCAGTACTTC. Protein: CASSLSISLAGTTYEQYF.

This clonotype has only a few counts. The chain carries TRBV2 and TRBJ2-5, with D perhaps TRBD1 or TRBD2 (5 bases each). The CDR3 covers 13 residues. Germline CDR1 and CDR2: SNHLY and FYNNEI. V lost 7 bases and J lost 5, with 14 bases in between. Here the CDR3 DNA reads TGTGCCAGCAACGAGGGGTTTAGGGAGACCCAGTACTTC. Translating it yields CASNEGFRETQYF.

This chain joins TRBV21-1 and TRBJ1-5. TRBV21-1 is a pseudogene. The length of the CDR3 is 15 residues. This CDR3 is CARQVQHYSNQPQHF. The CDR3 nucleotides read TGTGCCCGGCAGGTACAGCACTATAGCAATCAGCCCCAGCATTTT.

The DNA of the CDR3 is TGTGCCAGCAGCCAAGTGCCGGGACTAGCTGGCTACGAGCAGTACTTC. Its translation is CASSQVPGLAGYEQYF. This rearrangement joins TRBV3-1 to TRBJ2-7, with 9 bases that match TRBD2. V shed 1 base, J shed 3 bases, and the junction held 7 bases outside the gene matches. Germline V gene sequence: CDR1 LGHDT, CDR2 YNNKEL (reference sequence). CDR3 length: 16 residues.

The CDR3 DNA follows: TGTGCCACCAGCAGAGACAACCCACACAGATCCTCCAACGTCCTGACTTTC. This encodes CATSRDNPHRSSNVLTF. This sequence joins TRBV15 and TRBJ2-6; the D is unclear. V lost 0 bases to trimming and J lost 8 bases, with 17 bases between them. The length of the CDR3 is 17 residues. Germline V gene sequence: CDR1 LNHNV, CDR2 YYDKDF (reference sequence). The full variable domain, in which reference TRBV15 and TRBJ2-6 provide the parts outside the CDR3, is DAMVIQNPRYQVTQFGKPVTLSCSQTLNHNVMYWYQQKSSQAPKLLFHYYDKDFNNEADTPDNFQSRRPNTSFCFLDIRSPGLGDTAMYLCATSRDNPHRSSNVLTFGAGSRLTVL.

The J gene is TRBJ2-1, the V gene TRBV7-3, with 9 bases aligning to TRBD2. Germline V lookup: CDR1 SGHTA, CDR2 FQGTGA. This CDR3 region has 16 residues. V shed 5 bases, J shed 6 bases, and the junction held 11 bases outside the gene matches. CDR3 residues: CASSPGGREGVNEQFF. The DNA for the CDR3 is TGTGCCAGCAGCCCCGGCGGGAGGGAGGGGGTCAATGAGCAGTTCTTC.

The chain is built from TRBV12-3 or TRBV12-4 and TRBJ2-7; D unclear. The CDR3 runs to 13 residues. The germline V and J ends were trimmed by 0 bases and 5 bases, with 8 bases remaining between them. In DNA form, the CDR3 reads TGTGCCAGCAGTTTAGCGGCTACAAACGAGCAGTACTTC. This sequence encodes CASSLAATNEQYF.